The clone carrying this T cell receptor beta chain was seen more than once but under ten times. Its antigen is undetermined. The germline V gene has CDR1 MGHRA and CDR2 YSYEKL. The germline V and J ends were trimmed by 0 bases and 5 bases, with 14 bases remaining between them. This CDR3 has 16 residues. A universal primer site and UMIs were added as TCR cDNA was made by 5'RACE template switching. TCRdb re-called the 5' RACE reads through MiXCR, storing one row per CDR3 protein. The sample consists of some 300,000 distinct CDR3 sequences, 7% to 10% of them appearing once. These data come from a study of T cells after yellow fever vaccination. Study-wide context: Those fractions that held only low numbers of cells were prepared using the SMART-Seq v4 Ultra Low Input RNA kit. The study's findings and limits: After the booster, approximately 96% of CD4 and roughly nine tenths of CD8 primary-response clones were re-detected. Abundant bulk-population clonotypes could contaminate the FACS-sorted repertoires.

This sequence joins TRBV4-1 and TRBJ1-5; TRBD1 is a possible D gene (6 bases). The TCR originated in a young man who received the YFV17D yellow fever vaccine. The sample here was PBMCs, taken about 41 days after the first yellow fever vaccination. The CDR3: CASSQEEGGMDQPQHF. The CDR3 bases are TGCGCCAGCAGCCAAGAGGAGGGGGGGATGGATCAGCCCCAGCATTTT.